This T cell receptor (beta chain) came from a study of blood T cells in healthy people across ages. Sample-barcoded 5' priming and a J-beta primer mix drove a second PCR of 7 to 11 cycles. TCRdb fed the 5' RACE reads into MiXCR, producing one record per CDR3 protein. This table holds about 510,000 distinct CDR3 sequences, roughly a quarter found once. The CDR3 is 12 residues long. Germline V gene sequence: CDR1 DFQATT, CDR2 SNEGSKA (reference sequence). Trimming stripped 6 bases from V and 6 bases from J, with 12 bases between. This clonotype appeared once. Healthy Caucasians from Russia aged roughly 6 to 95 served as donors. These records were also assigned to another study, of T cells of mothers and their children. This second study notes: A few healthy Caucasian mothers, along with their six children, were the donors. Sample barcodes and 2-4 random nucleotides came from the second PCR's M1S primer.

This sequence joins TRBV20-1 and TRBJ2-1; D gene uncertain. Sequenced sample: blood. The origin of this receptor is a boy younger than 10 in good health. The DNA of the CDR3 is TGCAGTGCGGAAGGCAGTACCAATGAGCAGTTCTTC. It yields the protein CSAEGSTNEQFF.